The clone carrying this T cell receptor beta chain came up a few times. As yet, its antigen is unknown. The sample originates from a study of cytomegalovirus exposure and HLA in healthy donors. The primer mix had 60 Vbeta and 13 Jbeta primers. The data were produced by immunoSEQ multiplex PCR, yet TCRdb's version contains in-frame clones alone and is incomplete. The repertoire holds around 130,000 clones, with less than 10% as singletons. Findings of the study overall: In an earlier analysis, productive rearrangement rates for most beta V segments clustered near 87% or 30%.

Trimming at V came to 6 bases and at J to 5 bases, leaving 4 bases not matched to a gene. The V gene's germline CDR1 is MNHEY and CDR2 SVGAGI. This CDR3 has 14 residues. The chain links TRBV6-5 to TRBJ1-5; 10 nucleotides match TRBD1. The receptor's source is a woman aged 40 to 55 in good health and CMV-seropositive. Material for sequencing was PBMCs. The CDR3 protein is CASSRDRGDQPQHF. CDR3 nucleotide sequence: TGTGCCAGCAGCCGGGACAGGGGCGATCAGCCCCAGCATTTT.